This paragraph covers one T cell receptor (beta chain) sequence. These data belong to a study of OX40 agonist ivuxolimab in advanced cancers. Study at large: The patients' treatment was ivuxolimab, an agonistic anti-OX40 (CD134) antibody. Three individuals attained partial responses, comprising one hepatocellular carcinoma case and two cutaneous melanoma cases.

Produced via immunoSEQ multiplex PCR; TCRdb's table is partial and in-frame only. The sample has about 63,000 clones, around 93% seen once. The CDR3 is 15 residues long. V shed 5 bases and J shed 0 bases, with 13 bases lying between them. The germline V gene has CDR1 SGHVS and CDR2 FNYEAQ. The timepoints at which blood was sampled were baseline, cycle 4 day 1, and cycle 7 day 1. This TCR came from an adult with an advanced solid tumor such as melanoma, head and neck, liver or kidney cancer. The V call is TRBV7-6, the J call TRBJ1-1; possibly TRBD1 for D (5 bases). This specimen consisted of CD4+ or CD8+ T cells sorted from blood, obtained in a trial of the OX40 agonist ivuxolimab. The CDR3 sequence: CASSPLGPLNTEAFF. CDR3 coding DNA: TGTGCCAGCAGCCCCCTGGGACCGCTGAACACTGAAGCTTTCTTT.